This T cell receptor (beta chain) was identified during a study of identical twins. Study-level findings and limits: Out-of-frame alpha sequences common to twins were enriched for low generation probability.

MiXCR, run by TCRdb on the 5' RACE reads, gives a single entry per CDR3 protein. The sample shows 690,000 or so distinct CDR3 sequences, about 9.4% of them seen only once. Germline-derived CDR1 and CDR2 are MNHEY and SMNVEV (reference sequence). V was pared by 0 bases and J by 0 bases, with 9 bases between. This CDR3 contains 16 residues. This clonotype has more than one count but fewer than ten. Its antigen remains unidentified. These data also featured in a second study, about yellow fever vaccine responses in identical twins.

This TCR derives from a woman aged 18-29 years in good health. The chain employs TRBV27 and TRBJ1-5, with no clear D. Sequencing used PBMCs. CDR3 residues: CASSLSALYSNQPQHF. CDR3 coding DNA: TGTGCCAGCAGTTTATCGGCCCTGTATAGCAATCAGCCCCAGCATTTT.